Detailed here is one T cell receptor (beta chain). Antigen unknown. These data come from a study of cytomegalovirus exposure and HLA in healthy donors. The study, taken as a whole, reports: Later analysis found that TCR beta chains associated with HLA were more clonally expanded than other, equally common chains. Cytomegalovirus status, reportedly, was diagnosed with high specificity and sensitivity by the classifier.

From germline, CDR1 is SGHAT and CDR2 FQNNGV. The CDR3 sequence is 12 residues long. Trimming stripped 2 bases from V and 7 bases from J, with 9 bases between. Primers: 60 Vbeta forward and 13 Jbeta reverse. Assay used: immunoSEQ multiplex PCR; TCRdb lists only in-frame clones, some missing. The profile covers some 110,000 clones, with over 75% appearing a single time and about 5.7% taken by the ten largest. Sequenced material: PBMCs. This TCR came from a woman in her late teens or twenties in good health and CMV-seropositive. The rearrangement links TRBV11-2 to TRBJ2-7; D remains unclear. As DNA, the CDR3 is TGTGCCAGCAGCTTATGGCCACATGAGCAGTACTTC. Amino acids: CASSLWPHEQYF.